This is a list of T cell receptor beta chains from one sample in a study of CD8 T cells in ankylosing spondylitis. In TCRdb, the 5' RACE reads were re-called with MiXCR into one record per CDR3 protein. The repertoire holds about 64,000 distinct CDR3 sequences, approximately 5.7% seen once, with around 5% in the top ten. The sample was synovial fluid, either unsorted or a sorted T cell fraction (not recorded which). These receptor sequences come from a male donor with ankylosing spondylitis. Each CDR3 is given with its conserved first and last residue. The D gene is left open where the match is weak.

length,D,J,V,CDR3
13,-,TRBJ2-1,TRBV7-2,CASSFTHGNEQFF
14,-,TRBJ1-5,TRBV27,CASKGQYSNQPQHF
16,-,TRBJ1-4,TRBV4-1,CASSPPGGQGREKLFF
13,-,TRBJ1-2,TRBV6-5,CASSYGRGRGYTF
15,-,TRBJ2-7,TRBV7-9,CASSLGAEKIYEQYF
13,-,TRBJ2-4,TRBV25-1,CASSGGSENVQYF
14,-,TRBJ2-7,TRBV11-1,CASSLRSEIYEQYF
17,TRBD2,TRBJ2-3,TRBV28,CASSLEWRGGHGDTQYF
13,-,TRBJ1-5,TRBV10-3,CAISGDLAGPQHF
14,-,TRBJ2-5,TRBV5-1,CASSLVGGAQTQYF
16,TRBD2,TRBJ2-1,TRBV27,CASREAGGSSYNEQFF
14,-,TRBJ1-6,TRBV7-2,CASSLEPAGAPLHF
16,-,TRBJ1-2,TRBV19,CASSMQGLSFDYGYTF
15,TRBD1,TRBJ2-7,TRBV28,CASSSLRDRLFEQYF
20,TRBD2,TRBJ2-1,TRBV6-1,CASNGWSWGYESGRGVEQFF
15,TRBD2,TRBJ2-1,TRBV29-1,CSVERRPSGINEQFF
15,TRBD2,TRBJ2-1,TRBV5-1,CASSSTSGFGNEQFF
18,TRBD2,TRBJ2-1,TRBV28,CASSFLREASILRDEQFF
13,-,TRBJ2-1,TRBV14,CASKRSSYNEQFF
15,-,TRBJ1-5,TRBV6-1,CASSSGGAGNQPQHF
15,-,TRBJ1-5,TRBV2,CASSPPGRVNQPQHF
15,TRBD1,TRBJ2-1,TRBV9,CASSAPPTGSNEQFF
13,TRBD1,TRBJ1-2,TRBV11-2,CASSLAGGYGYTF
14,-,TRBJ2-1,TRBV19,CASFGQGAYNEQFF
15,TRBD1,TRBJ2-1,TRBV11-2,CASGTLGQGLNEQFF
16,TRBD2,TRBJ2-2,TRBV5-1,CASSGGLAPGTGELFF
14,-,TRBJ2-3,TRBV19,CATSLWTSTDTQYF
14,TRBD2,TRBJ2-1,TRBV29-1,CSVDLLAGVPEQFF
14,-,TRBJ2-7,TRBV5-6,CASSFWHGDYEQYF
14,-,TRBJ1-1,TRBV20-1,CSANPRGAYTEAFF
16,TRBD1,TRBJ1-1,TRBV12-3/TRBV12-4,CASTLDRGEGDTEAFF
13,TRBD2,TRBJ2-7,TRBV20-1,CSAMLGRAGVQYF
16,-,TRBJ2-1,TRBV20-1,CSARDYRQSAGYEQFF
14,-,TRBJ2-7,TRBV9,CASSVDPGRGEQYF
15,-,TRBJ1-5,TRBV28,CASSLLKGGNQPQHF
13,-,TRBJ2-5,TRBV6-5,CTSSYSMGETQYF
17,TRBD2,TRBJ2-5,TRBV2,CASSESGLAGKQETQYF
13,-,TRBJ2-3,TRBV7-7,CASSGGATDTQYF
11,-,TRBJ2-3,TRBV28,CASTDWGAQYF
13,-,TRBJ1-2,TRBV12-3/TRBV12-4,CASSPAIGYGYTF
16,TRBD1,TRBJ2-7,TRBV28,CASSFGTGGISYEQYF
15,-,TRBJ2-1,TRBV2,CASSDRGGAYNEQFF
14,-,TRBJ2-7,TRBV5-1,CASSLDRRTYEQYF
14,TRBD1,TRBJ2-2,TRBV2,CASSFDRGTGELFF
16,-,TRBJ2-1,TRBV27,CASSSGAGRSYNEQFF
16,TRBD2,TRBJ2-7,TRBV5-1,CASSLLGLAGEEEQYF
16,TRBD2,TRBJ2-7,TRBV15,CATSSGELATTYEQYF
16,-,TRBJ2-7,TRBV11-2,CASTLRDSAGVYEQYF
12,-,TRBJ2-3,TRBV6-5,CASSADTDTQYF
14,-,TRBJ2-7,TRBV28,CASSLHSGAYEQYF
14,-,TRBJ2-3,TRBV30,CAWSPGGSADTQYF
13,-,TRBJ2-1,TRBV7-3,CASGRSSYNEQFF
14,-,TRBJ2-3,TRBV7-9,CASSLGQSVDTQYF
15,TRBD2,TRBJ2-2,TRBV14,CASSQLAGGSGELFF
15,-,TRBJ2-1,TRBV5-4,CASSFAKGMNNEQFF
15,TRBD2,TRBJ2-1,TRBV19,CASSIAGLNGGEQFF
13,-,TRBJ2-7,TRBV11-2,CASSLGHPYEQYF
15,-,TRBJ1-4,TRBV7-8,CASSHRGIFNEKLFF